The 18 T cell receptor beta chains presented below share a single source sample, sequenced in a study of shared T cell receptors in the human thymus. TCRdb's table, derived via immunoSEQ multiplex PCR, lists solely in-frame clones and lacks some. The sample holds just under 550,000 clones, around 82% seen once. Separately, the same data were catalogued under a study of human thymus T cells.

Sequencing was done on a sample of thymocytes. These TCRs come from a boy in the first two years of life with a congenital heart defect.

This clone was seen more than once but under ten times. In DNA form, the CDR3 reads TGTGCCAGCAGTTTTGAGGATTTAACGGGCTCCTACGAGCAGTACTTC. Residues: CASSFEDLTGSYEQYF. The chain employs TRBV28 and TRBJ2-7; D is unclear. Germline V gene lookup returns CDR1 MDHEN and CDR2 SYDVKM. Trimming cost V 3 bases and J 0 bases, with 15 bases left between them. The CDR3 sequence is 16 residues long. The whole variable domain, remainder taken from reference TRBV28 and TRBJ2-7, is DVKVTQSSRYLVKRTGEKVFLECVQDMDHENMFWYRQDPGLGLRLIYFSYDVKMKEKGDIPEGYSVSREKKERFSLILESASTNQTSMYLCASSFEDLTGSYEQYFGPGTRLTVT.

V usage is TRBV30 and J usage is TRBJ2-1; no definite D call. Trimming shortened V by 2 bases and J by 4 bases, and 15 bases separated the two germline ends. Germline loops: CDR1 GTSNPN, CDR2 SVGIG (reference sequence). CDR3 length: 15 amino acids. In DNA form, the CDR3 reads TGTGCCTGGAGTTCACTTAGCCCCACGTACAATGAGCAGTTCTTC. Translating gives CAWSSLSPTYNEQFF. Filled out from reference TRBV30 and TRBJ2-1, the complete variable domain reads SQTIHQWPATLVQPVGSPLSLECTVEGTSNPNLYWYRQAAGRGLQLLFYSVGIGQISSEVPQNLSASRPQDRQFILSSKKLLLSDSGFYLCAWSSLSPTYNEQFFGPGTRLTVL.

A single count supports this clone. V gene TRBV28 combines with J gene TRBJ2-7; perhaps TRBD1 as D (5 bases). The germline gives CDR1 MDHEN, CDR2 SYDVKM. V gave up 5 bases and J gave up 1 base, with 18 bases separating them. The CDR3 is 16 residues long. The CDR3 reads CASSPNRQESSYEQYF. The CDR3 nucleotides are TGTGCCAGCAGTCCTAACAGGCAGGAGAGTTCCTACGAGCAGTACTTC.

The chain couples TRBV5-1 to TRBJ1-1; 9 nucleotides align to TRBD1. Germline CDR1 reads SGHRS; CDR2 reads YFSETQ. V dropped 0 bases and J dropped 0; count of bases not matched to a gene: 6. The CDR3 consists of 17 residues. CDR3 DNA: TGCGCCAGCAGCTTGGGACAGGGGGGGTGGATGAACACTGAAGCTTTCTTT. It encodes CASSLGQGGWMNTEAFF.

This clone was seen only a few times. The chain is built from TRBV11-2 and TRBJ2-1; 7 bases align to TRBD2. Looked up from germline, CDR1 is SGHAT and CDR2 is FQNNGV. The CDR3 loop spans 15 amino acids. Unmatched junction bases numbered 9, after V lost 5 bases and J lost 5 bases. For the CDR3, the DNA is TGTGCCAGCAGCCGCTTGGGCGGGAGCCACAATGAGCAGTTCTTC. Translated, it gives CASSRLGGSHNEQFF.

The CDR3: CASREVNTEAFF. In DNA form, the CDR3 reads TGTGCCAGCAGAGAGGTGAACACTGAAGCTTTCTTT. J is TRBJ1-1 and V is TRBV6-1; no clear D. Germline CDR1 reads MNHNS; CDR2 reads SASEGT. Trimming cost V 6 bases and J 0 bases, with 5 bases left between them. This CDR3 has 12 amino acids.

The chain has TRBV27 and TRBJ1-5; 8 bases align to TRBD1. The CDR3 loop spans 19 amino acids. Germline V CDR1 and CDR2: MNHEY, SMNVEV (reference sequence). The junction had 14 bases not matched to a gene; V was cut back by 3 bases and J by 1 base. CDR3: CASSLGVFKQGVSNQPQHF. CDR3 nucleotide sequence: TGTGCCAGCAGTTTGGGGGTTTTTAAACAGGGGGTGAGCAATCAGCCCCAGCATTTT.

The rearrangement uses TRBV15 and TRBJ2-1, with D unclear. Germline CDR1 is LNHNV and CDR2 is YYDKDF (reference sequence). V lost 0 bases to trimming and J lost 9 bases, with 12 bases between them. The CDR3 has 14 residues. This CDR3 is CATSRDSSIREQFF. The DNA for the CDR3 is TGTGCCACCAGCAGAGATAGTAGTATCCGTGAGCAGTTCTTC. The full variable domain, in which reference TRBV15 and TRBJ2-1 provide the parts outside the CDR3, is DAMVIQNPRYQVTQFGKPVTLSCSQTLNHNVMYWYQQKSSQAPKLLFHYYDKDFNNEADTPDNFQSRRPNTSFCFLDIRSPGLGDTAMYLCATSRDSSIREQFFGPGTRLTVL.

V is TRBV19 and J is TRBJ2-4, with D possibly TRBD1 on 5 matching bases. V was shortened by 5 bases and J by 8 bases, with 10 bases between the two germline ends. Per the germline V gene, CDR1 is LNHDA and CDR2 is SQIVND (reference sequence). The CDR3 extends over 12 amino acids. As DNA, the CDR3 is TGTGCCAGTAGTCCCAAGGGGCACATTCAGTACTTC. Translated: CASSPKGHIQYF.

The V call is TRBV2, the J call TRBJ2-7; 15 positions match TRBD2. Germline CDR1 and CDR2: SNHLY and FYNNEI. J gave up 4 bases and V 1 base, and 2 bases lay outside the gene matches. The CDR3 totals 16 residues. The CDR3 nucleotides read TGTGCCAGCAGTGAAGAGGGACTAGCGGGAGGTTACGAGCAGTACTTC. It codes for CASSEEGLAGGYEQYF. Full variable domain (rest looked up from reference TRBV2 and TRBJ2-7): EPEVTQTPSHQVTQMGQEVILRCVPISNHLYFYWYRQILGQKVEFLVSFYNNEISEKSEIFDDQFSVERPDGSNFTLKIRSTKLEDSAMYFCASSEEGLAGGYEQYFGPGTRLTVT.

The chain carries TRBV27 and TRBJ1-1, with 10 nucleotides matching TRBD1. CDR3 length: 14 amino acids. After removal of 5 bases from V and 1 base from J, the junction contained 1 base not matched to a gene. Germline V gene lookup returns CDR1 MNHEY and CDR2 SMNVEV (reference sequence). The CDR3 nucleotides read TGTGCCAGCAGTAGGGACAGGGGGAACACTGAAGCTTTCTTT. Encoded protein: CASSRDRGNTEAFF.

The chain uses TRBV9 and TRBJ1-1, with 9 nucleotides matching TRBD1. The CDR3 is 15 amino acids. With 4 bases clipped from V and 1 base from J, the junction kept 5 bases outside the gene matches. Germline V gene data show CDR1 as SGDLS and CDR2 as YYNGEE. In nucleotides, the CDR3 is TGTGCCAGCAGCTCGGGGACAGGGCGGAACACTGAAGCTTTCTTT. It codes for CASSSGTGRNTEAFF.

The V and J genes are TRBV14 and TRBJ2-2; no clear D gene. This CDR3 spans 15 amino acids. In germline, CDR1 is SGHDN, CDR2 FVKESK. V was pared by 0 bases and J by 2 bases, with 7 bases between. DNA for the CDR3: TGTGCCAGCAGCCAAGAGGCCAGAAACACCGGGGAGCTGTTTTTT. Its protein is CASSQEARNTGELFF.

This clone was counted a few times. The rearrangement joins TRBV19 to TRBJ2-7; TRBD2 matches 12 bases. Germline V lookup: CDR1 LNHDA, CDR2 SQIVND (reference sequence). The CDR3 length is 17 residues. Trimming took 5 bases from V and 1 from J; bases not matched to a gene: 9. CDR3 region: CASSPPGLAGSSYEQYF. The CDR3 nucleotides read TGTGCCAGTAGTCCCCCCGGACTAGCGGGATCTTCCTACGAGCAGTACTTC.

The rearrangement joins TRBV5-1 to TRBJ2-3; 9 nucleotides line up with TRBD1. The V gene end was trimmed by 5 bases and the J gene end by 2 bases; junction bases not matched to a gene: 6. The CDR3 spans 15 residues. Germline CDR1 and CDR2: SGHRS and YFSETQ. The CDR3 loop is CASSSHRGLTDTQYF. The DNA for the CDR3 is TGCGCCAGCAGTTCCCACAGGGGGCTCACAGATACGCAGTATTTT.

CDR3 DNA: TGTGCCAGCAGCCGGGGGACGGGAGTAGGCAATGAGCAGTTCTTC. As protein: CASSRGTGVGNEQFF. The V gene is TRBV11-2, the J gene TRBJ2-1; the D gene is possibly TRBD2 (6 bases). The CDR3 is 15 residues long. Germline V gene sequence: CDR1 SGHAT, CDR2 FQNNGV. V was cut by 5 bases and J by 6 bases, with 17 bases left in between.

The chain employs TRBV5-6 and TRBJ1-2; D possibly corresponds to TRBD1 (6 bases). V shed 7 bases and J shed 4 bases, with 11 bases lying between them. The CDR3 runs 12 residues. Germline assignment: CDR1 SGHDT and CDR2 YYEEEE. DNA for the CDR3: TGTGCCAGCTTCACAGGGTCCTATGGCTACACCTTC. Protein product: CASFTGSYGYTF.

This clone was seen only a few times. Compared with germline, one end of the junction differs, possibly owing to a read error. The chain recombines TRBV28 with TRBJ1-2, with D unclear. Germline V gene data show CDR1 as MDHEN and CDR2 as SYDVKM. CDR3 length: 14 residues. In DNA form, the CDR3 reads TGTGCCAGCAGTTCCGAAGTCCTGGAGTATGGCTACCCCTTC. Protein product: CASSSEVLEYGYPF.